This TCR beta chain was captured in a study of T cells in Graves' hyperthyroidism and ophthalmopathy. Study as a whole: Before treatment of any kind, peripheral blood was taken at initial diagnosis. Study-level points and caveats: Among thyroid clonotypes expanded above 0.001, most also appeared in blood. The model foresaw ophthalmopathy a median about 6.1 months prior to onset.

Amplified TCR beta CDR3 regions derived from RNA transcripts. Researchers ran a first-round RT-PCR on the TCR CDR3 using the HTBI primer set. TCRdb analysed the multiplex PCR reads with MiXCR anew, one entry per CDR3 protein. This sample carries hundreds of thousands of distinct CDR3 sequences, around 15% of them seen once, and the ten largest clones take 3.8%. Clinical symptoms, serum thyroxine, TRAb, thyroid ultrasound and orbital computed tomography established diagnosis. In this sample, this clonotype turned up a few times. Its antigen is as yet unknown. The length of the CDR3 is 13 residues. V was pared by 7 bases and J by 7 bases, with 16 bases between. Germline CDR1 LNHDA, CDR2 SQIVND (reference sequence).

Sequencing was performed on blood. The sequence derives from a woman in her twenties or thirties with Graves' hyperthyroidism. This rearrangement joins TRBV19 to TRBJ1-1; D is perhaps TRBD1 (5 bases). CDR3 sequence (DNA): TGTGCCAGTAACCGCGGGGCCGGAAATGAAGCTTTCTTT. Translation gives CASNRGAGNEAFF.